These T cell receptor beta chains were read from a single sample in a study of T cells after yellow fever vaccination. TCRdb fed the 5' RACE reads into MiXCR, producing one record per CDR3 protein. The data show 150,000 or so distinct CDR3 sequences, about a tenth seen once. This specimen consisted of CD8+ T cells sorted from PBMCs, obtained 45 days after the yellow fever booster vaccination. These receptors all come from a man younger than 35 who received the YFV17D yellow fever vaccine. The CDR3 runs from the conserved cysteine through the conserved F or W. The D gene is left open where the match is weak. Clone size is not always given. Where it is, it says once, few, many or a class for expanded clones.

d_call	clone_size	j_call	v_call	cdr3_nt	cdr3_aa
TRBD2	few	TRBJ2-7	TRBV10-2	TGCGCCAGCAGTATACTAGCGGGAGTCTCCTACGAGCAGTACTTC	CASSILAGVSYEQYF
NA	NA	TRBJ1-1	TRBV5-1	TGCGCCAGCAGCTTGGGCGGCAGGGTGAACACTGAAGCTTTCTTT	CASSLGGRVNTEAFF
TRBD2	NA	TRBJ2-3	TRBV19	TGTGCCAGTAGTATGACAGGTCGGGAGGGGCAGTATTTT	CASSMTGREGQYF
NA	many	TRBJ1-1	TRBV5-1	TGCGCCAGCAGCTTGAAGGAGCAAGGTCACACTGAAGCTTTCTTT	CASSLKEQGHTEAFF
TRBD2	few	TRBJ2-5	TRBV11-2	TGTGCCAGCAGCCTTAGCGGGGGAGTCCAAGAGACCCAGTACTTC	CASSLSGGVQETQYF
NA	many	TRBJ2-5	TRBV6-2/TRBV6-3	TGTGCCAGCAGTAGGCTAACGGGGGGCAGAGAGACCCAGTACTTC	CASSRLTGGRETQYF
NA	NA	TRBJ2-2	TRBV4-1	TGCGCCAGCAGCCTGCGGGACGGGTTCACCGGGGAGCTGTTTTTT	CASSLRDGFTGELFF
TRBD1	few	TRBJ1-1	TRBV7-9	TGTGCCAGCAGCCCCGGGACAGCAGTGCCCAACACTGAAGCTTTCTTT	CASSPGTAVPNTEAFF
NA	NA	TRBJ2-5	TRBV20-1	TGCAGTGCTAGAGCCCGGAGGAGAGAACAAGAGACCCAGTACTTC	CSARARRREQETQYF
NA	many	TRBJ2-4	TRBV25-1	TGTGCCAGCAGTGAAGGACTATCTCAGTACTTC	CASSEGLSQYF
NA	NA	TRBJ1-3	TRBV12-3/TRBV12-4	TGTGCCAGCAGACCTCCGGAAAACACCATATATTTT	CASRPPENTIYF
NA	NA	TRBJ1-4	TRBV20-1	TGCAGTGCTAGAGTTATTGCAACTAATGAAAAACTGTTTTTT	CSARVIATNEKLFF
NA	NA	TRBJ2-5	TRBV6-5	TGTGCCAGCAGTGCGCGGGTCGGGGCGGCCCTGGAGACCCAGTACTTC	CASSARVGAALETQYF
NA	NA	TRBJ1-3	TRBV20-1	TGCAGTGCGAGACCCAGCTCTGGAAACACCATATATTTT	CSARPSSGNTIYF
TRBD1	few	TRBJ2-1	TRBV5-1	TGCGCCAGCAGCGTAACGGGACAGGGGGCCAATGAGCAGTTCTTC	CASSVTGQGANEQFF
TRBD1	few	TRBJ2-5	TRBV29-1	TGCAGCATCCGGGACAGGGGTGGAAAGACCCAGTACTTC	CSIRDRGGKTQYF
NA	many	TRBJ1-6	TRBV4-3	TGCGCCAGCAGCCAAGATTGGTTGGGCGGGATCTCCTATAATTCACCCCTCCACTTT	CASSQDWLGGISYNSPLHF
NA	NA	TRBJ1-5	TRBV28	TGTGCCAGCGGGCCCCAGCATTTT	CASGPQHF
TRBD2	many	TRBJ2-3	TRBV27	TGTGCCAGCAGTGTACATAGCGGGGCGAGCACAGATACGCAGTATTTT	CASSVHSGASTDTQYF
TRBD2	many	TRBJ2-5	TRBV29-1	TGCAGCGTTGAAGATCCGGGCGGGGGGCAACGAGAGACCCAGTACTTC	CSVEDPGGGQRETQYF
NA	NA	TRBJ2-3	TRBV6-2/TRBV6-3	TGTGCCAGCATGGACTCCCGGACAGATACGCAGTATTTT	CASMDSRTDTQYF
NA	many	TRBJ2-7	TRBV19	TGTGCCAGTAGTATAGATCGCTTGACGAAGTACTTC	CASSIDRLTKYF
NA	few	TRBJ2-3	TRBV19	TGTGCCAGTAGTCATCGCACAGATACGCAGTATTTT	CASSHRTDTQYF
NA	few	TRBJ1-2	TRBV3-1	TGTGCCAGCAGCCAAGATCGGACATCTTCATTTGGCTACACCTTC	CASSQDRTSSFGYTF
TRBD1	NA	TRBJ2-5	TRBV5-5	TGTGCCAGCAGCCCCGGACAGGGCGGATTAGGAGAGACCCAGTACTTC	CASSPGQGGLGETQYF
NA	few	TRBJ2-7	TRBV20-1	TGCAGTGCTAGTCGCCGGGACCAAAGATCCTACGAGCAGTACTTC	CSASRRDQRSYEQYF
NA	many	TRBJ2-1	TRBV6-2/TRBV6-3	TGTGCCAGCAGTTACTCGGTGAGAAGCGGTTCCTACAATGAGCAGTTCTTC	CASSYSVRSGSYNEQFF
TRBD1	NA	TRBJ2-5	TRBV7-9	TGTGCCAGCATTCTCGACAGGGCTTTCAACCAAGAGACCCAGTACTTC	CASILDRAFNQETQYF
NA	many	TRBJ2-5	TRBV9	TGTGCCAGCAGCGTGGTATCCGGCCCTTCAGAGACCCAGTACTTC	CASSVVSGPSETQYF